The TCR beta chain described here comes from a study of T cells in Graves' hyperthyroidism and ophthalmopathy. General study results and limits: Median prediction lead before ophthalmopathy onset was around 6.9 months with the model.

No progression to ophthalmopathy during 18 months of follow-up defined stable disease. The patients, who ranged from 18 to 65 in age, presented with newly diagnosed hyperthyroidism lasting under 2 months. There are a few counts of this clonotype. The antigen is undetermined. Amplification of TCR beta CDR3 regions used RNA as the template. The HTBI primer set was used in a first-round RT-PCR of the TCR CDR3. TCRdb ran MiXCR on the multiplex PCR reads and lists one entry per CDR3 protein. The table lists 600,000 to 750,000 distinct CDR3 sequences, 15% to 20% of them singletons. This CDR3 contains 16 residues. Germline CDR1 and CDR2: SEHNR and FQNEAQ (reference sequence). J gave up 5 bases and V 5 bases, and 12 bases lay outside the gene matches.

J is TRBJ2-3 and V is TRBV7-9; 8 bases are a match to TRBD1. The clonotype comes from a man aged 50 or older with Graves' hyperthyroidism. Sequencing was done on a sample of blood. The DNA for the CDR3 is TGTGCCAGCAGCCCTACGAGACAGGGGAGATTAGATACGCAGTATTTT. Protein product: CASSPTRQGRLDTQYF.